The next 14 T cell receptor beta chains were all read from a single sample in a study of blood T cell repertoires in COVID-19. TCRdb's table, derived via immunoSEQ multiplex PCR, lists solely in-frame clones and lacks some. The repertoire includes some 260,000 clones, around nine tenths of them detected once, and 1.3% to 1.5% sits in the top ten. The sample comprised peripheral blood. Receptors originate from a man at least 80 years old with acute or convalescent COVID-19.

The chain recombines TRBV11-2 with TRBJ2-1; 7 bases fit TRBD2. This CDR3 is 15 amino acids long. J lost 6 bases, V lost 7 bases, and 12 bases had no gene match. Germline values: CDR1 SGHAT, CDR2 FQNNGV. Here the CDR3 reads CASTRGRDPLNEQFF. The CDR3 nucleotides are TGTGCCAGCACTCGGGGGAGGGATCCCCTCAATGAGCAGTTCTTC. Full variable domain (rest looked up from reference TRBV11-2 and TRBJ2-1): EAGVAQSPRYKIIEKRQSVAFWCNPISGHATLYWYQQILGQGPKLLIQFQNNGVVDDSQLPKDRFSAERLKGVDSTLKIQPAKLEDSAVYLCASTRGRDPLNEQFFGPGTRLTVL.

The gene calls are TRBV7-9 and TRBJ1-1; TRBD1 matches 8 bases. The V segment lost 0 bases and the J segment 4 bases; nucleotides outside the gene matches: 4. This CDR3 has 15 residues. Germline lookup yields CDR1 SEHNR and CDR2 FQNEAQ (reference sequence). CDR3 residues: CASSLAPDRGTEAFF. The CDR3 DNA reads TGTGCCAGCAGCTTAGCCCCAGACAGGGGCACTGAAGCTTTCTTT. Based on the CDR3 plus reference TRBV7-9 and TRBJ1-1, the full variable domain is DTGVSQNPRHKITKRGQNVTFRCDPISEHNRLYWYRQTLGQGPEFLTYFQNEAQLEKSRLLSDRFSAERPKGSFSTLEIQRTEQGDSAMYLCASSLAPDRGTEAFFGQGTRLTVV.

A single count supports this clone. The chain joins TRBV6-5 to TRBJ1-4; TRBD1 aligns across 9 bases. Trimming at V came to 5 bases and at J to 6 bases, leaving 1 base not matched to a gene. Germline loops: CDR1 MNHEY, CDR2 SVGAGI. The CDR3 contains 13 residues. CDR3 loop: CASSRTGDEKLFF. The CDR3 DNA follows: TGTGCCAGCAGTCGGACAGGGGATGAAAAACTGTTTTTT.

The genes are TRBV7-2 and TRBJ2-3, with D possibly TRBD2 on 5 matching bases. This CDR3 comprises 13 residues. Trimming removed 0 bases from V and 10 bases from J, with 11 bases in between. The germline CDR1 and CDR2 sequences are SGHTA and FQGNSA. CDR3 sequence (DNA): TGTGCCAGCAGCTTAGCGGGAGTGGGAGCGCAGTATTTT. Translation: CASSLAGVGAQYF.

The gene calls are TRBV19 and TRBJ2-1; 13 bases are shared with TRBD2. Losses at the gene ends were 9 bases for V and 9 bases for J; bases not matched to a gene: 5. Germline lookup yields CDR1 LNHDA and CDR2 SQIVND (reference sequence). This CDR3 is 13 amino acids long. CDR3 DNA sequence: TGTGCCAGCCCGGGACTAGCGGGATTTGAGCAGTTCTTC. It codes for CASPGLAGFEQFF.

This sequence joins TRBV6-6 and TRBJ1-3; unclear D gene. Germline loops: CDR1 MNHNY, CDR2 SVGAGI (reference sequence). V gave up 7 bases and J gave up 4 bases, with 17 bases separating them. The CDR3 is 15 residues long. This CDR3 reads CASTFFPWEGNTIYF. Here the CDR3 DNA reads TGTGCCAGCACTTTCTTCCCGTGGGAGGGAAACACCATATATTTT.

The gene calls are TRBV28 and TRBJ1-2; the D gene is possibly TRBD1 (5 bases). The CDR3 sequence is 15 residues long. Trimming pared 2 bases from V and 4 bases from J, leaving 14 bases between. CDR1 is MDHEN, CDR2 SYDVKM, per germline. CDR3 loop: CASSLIRGMSYGYTF. The CDR3 DNA is TGTGCCAGCAGTTTAATTCGGGGGATGAGCTATGGCTACACCTTC.

The chain is built from TRBV7-9 and TRBJ2-7; 7 bases fit TRBD2. J gave up 3 bases and V 5 bases, and 7 bases lay outside the gene matches. CDR3 length: 14 residues. Germline V gives CDR1 SEHNR, CDR2 FQNEAQ (reference sequence). CDR3 residues: CASSTSTGGYEQYF. CDR3 coding DNA: TGTGCCAGCAGCACATCAACGGGGGGCTACGAGCAGTACTTC.

The chain uses TRBV9 and TRBJ2-5; a possible D gene is TRBD1 (6 bases). With 0 bases removed from V and 2 bases from J, the gap between germline ends came to 11 bases. From germline, CDR1 is SGDLS and CDR2 YYNGEE. This CDR3 spans 15 amino acids. In nucleotides, the CDR3 is TGTGCCAGCAGCGTAGGGACAGCGAAGCAAGAGACCCAGTACTTC. Translation: CASSVGTAKQETQYF.

This clone was seen a few times. The rearrangement uses TRBV10-3 and TRBJ1-4; TRBD1 aligns across 9 bases. With V trimmed by 0 bases and J by 5 bases, 1 base remained unmatched. The CDR3 has 15 residues. CDR1 and CDR2 from the germline V gene are ENHRY and SYGVKD. The CDR3 spells CAISESDRGNEKLFF. The DNA of the CDR3 is TGTGCCATCAGTGAGTCGGACAGGGGAAATGAAAAACTGTTTTTT.

The chain employs TRBV25-1 and TRBJ1-2, with 12 positions matching TRBD1. Per germline, CDR1 MGHDK and CDR2 SYGVNS. The J segment lost 7 bases and the V segment lost 8 bases, leaving 5 bases of the junction unmatched. The length of the CDR3 is 13 residues. The DNA for the CDR3 is TGTGCCAGCGTCGGGACAGGGGGCTTTGGCTACACCTTC. Its protein product is CASVGTGGFGYTF.

This clone appeared once. The rearrangement links TRBV6-5 to TRBJ2-1; tentative D call: TRBD1 (6 bases). Trimming removed 5 bases from V and 1 base from J, with 12 bases in between. CDR1 and CDR2 (germline): MNHEY, SVGAGI. CDR3 length: 15 residues. The CDR3 sequence: CASSPFRGSYNEQFF. Here the CDR3 DNA reads TGTGCCAGCAGTCCCTTCAGGGGTTCCTACAATGAGCAGTTCTTC.

This clone was detected only a few times. The sample contains more than one DNA sequence encoding this CDR3. The chain combines TRBV5-4 with TRBJ1-1; no clear D. The V end was cut by 3 bases, the J end by 2 bases, with 2 bases between. Germline CDR1 is SGHNT and CDR2 is YYREEE (reference sequence). This CDR3 comprises 11 residues. Written as DNA, the CDR3 is TGTGCCAGCAGCTCTAACACTGAAGCTTTCTTT. Translating it yields CASSSNTEAFF.

The chain links TRBV5-1 to TRBJ2-7; 9 bases line up with TRBD1. CDR1 and CDR2 (germline): SGHRS, YFSETQ. This CDR3 has 16 residues. The V gene end was trimmed by 6 bases and the J gene end by 8 bases; junction bases not matched to a gene: 18. The CDR3 coding sequence is TGCGCCAGCACCCCCCTGGTAGGGACAGGGATCGACAAGCAGTACTTC. It is translated as CASTPLVGTGIDKQYF.